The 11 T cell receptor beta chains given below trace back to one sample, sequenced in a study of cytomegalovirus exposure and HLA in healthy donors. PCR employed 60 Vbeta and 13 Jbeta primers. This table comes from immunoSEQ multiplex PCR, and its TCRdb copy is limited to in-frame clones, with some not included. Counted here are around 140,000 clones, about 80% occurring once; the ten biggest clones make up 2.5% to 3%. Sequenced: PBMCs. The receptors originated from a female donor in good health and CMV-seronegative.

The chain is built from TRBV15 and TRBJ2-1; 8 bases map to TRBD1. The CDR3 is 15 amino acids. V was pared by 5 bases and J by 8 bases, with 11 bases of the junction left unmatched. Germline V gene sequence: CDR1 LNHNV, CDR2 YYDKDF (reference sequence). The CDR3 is CATSRSPGGEDEQFF. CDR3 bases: TGTGCCACCAGCCGATCCCCAGGGGGCGAGGATGAGCAGTTCTTC.

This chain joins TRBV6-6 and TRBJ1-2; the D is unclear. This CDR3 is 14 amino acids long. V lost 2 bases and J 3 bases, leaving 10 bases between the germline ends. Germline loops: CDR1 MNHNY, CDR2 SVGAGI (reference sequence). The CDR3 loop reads CASSYGQAHYGYTF. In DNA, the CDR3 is TGTGCCAGCAGTTACGGGCAGGCTCACTATGGCTACACCTTC.

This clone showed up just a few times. The CDR3 DNA sequence: TGTGCCAGCAGGATGCCGGGACAGGGTACCTACGAGCAGTACTTC. Encoded protein: CASRMPGQGTYEQYF. The J gene is TRBJ2-7, the V gene TRBV27; 9 nucleotides line up with TRBD1. This CDR3 has 15 amino acids. Germline CDR1 reads MNHEY; CDR2 reads SMNVEV (reference sequence). V lost 6 bases, J lost 2 bases, and 8 bases stayed unmatched.

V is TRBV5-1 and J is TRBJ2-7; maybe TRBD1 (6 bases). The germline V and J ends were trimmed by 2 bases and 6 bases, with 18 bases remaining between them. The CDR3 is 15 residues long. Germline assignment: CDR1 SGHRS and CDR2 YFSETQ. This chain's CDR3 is CASSFAPQGAAEQYF. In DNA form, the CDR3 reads TGCGCCAGCAGCTTTGCACCACAGGGAGCAGCCGAGCAGTACTTC.

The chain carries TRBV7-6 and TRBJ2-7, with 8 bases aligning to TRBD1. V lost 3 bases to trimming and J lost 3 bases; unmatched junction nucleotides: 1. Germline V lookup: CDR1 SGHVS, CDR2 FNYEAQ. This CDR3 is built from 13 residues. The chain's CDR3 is CASSFGQGYEQYF. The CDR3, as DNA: TGTGCCAGCAGCTTTGGACAGGGCTACGAGCAGTACTTC.

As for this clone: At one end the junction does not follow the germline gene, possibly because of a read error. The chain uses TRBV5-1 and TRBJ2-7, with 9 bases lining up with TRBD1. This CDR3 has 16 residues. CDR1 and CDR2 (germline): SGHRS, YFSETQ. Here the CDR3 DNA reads TGCGCCAGCAGCCAAGCACCTCGACAGGGGGGGTACGAGCAGCACTTC. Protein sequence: CASSQAPRQGGYEQHF. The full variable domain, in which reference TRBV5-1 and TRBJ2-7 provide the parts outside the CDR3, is KAGVTQTPRYLIKTRGQQVTLSCSPISGHRSVSWYQQTPGQGLQFLFEYFSETQRNKGNFPGRFSGRQFSNSRSEMNVSTLELGDSALYLCASSQAPRQGGYEQHFGPGTRLTVT.

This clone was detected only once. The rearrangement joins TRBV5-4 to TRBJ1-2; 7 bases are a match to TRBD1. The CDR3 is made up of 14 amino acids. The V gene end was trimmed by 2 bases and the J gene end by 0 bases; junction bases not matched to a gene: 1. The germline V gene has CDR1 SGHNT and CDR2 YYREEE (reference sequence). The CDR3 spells CASSFDRANYGYTF. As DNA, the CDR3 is TGTGCCAGCAGCTTTGACAGGGCTAACTATGGCTACACCTTC.

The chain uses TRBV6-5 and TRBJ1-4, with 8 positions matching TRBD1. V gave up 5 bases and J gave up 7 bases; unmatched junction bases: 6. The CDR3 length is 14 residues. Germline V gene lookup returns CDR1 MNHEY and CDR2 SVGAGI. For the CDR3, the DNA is TGTGCCAGCAGTCGAGGGACAGGTGGTGAAAAACTGTTTTTT. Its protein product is CASSRGTGGEKLFF.

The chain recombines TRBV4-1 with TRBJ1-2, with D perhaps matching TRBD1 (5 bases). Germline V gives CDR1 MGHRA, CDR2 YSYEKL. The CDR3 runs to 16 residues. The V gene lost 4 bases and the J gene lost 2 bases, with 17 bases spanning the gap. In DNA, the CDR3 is TGCGCCAGCAGCCCCGAGGAGGGGAGAAGAAACTATGGCTACACCTTC. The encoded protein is CASSPEEGRRNYGYTF.

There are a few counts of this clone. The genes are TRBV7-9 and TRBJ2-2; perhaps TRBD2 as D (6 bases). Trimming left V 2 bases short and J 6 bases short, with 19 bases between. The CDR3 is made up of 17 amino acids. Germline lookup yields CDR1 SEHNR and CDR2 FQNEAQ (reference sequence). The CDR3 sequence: CASSLSMVGGAAGELFF. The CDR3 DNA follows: TGTGCCAGCAGCTTATCCATGGTCGGAGGGGCGGCCGGGGAGCTGTTTTTT.

Here the CDR3 reads CASSLAGAGQPQHF. The CDR3 nucleotides are TGTGCCAGCAGTTTGGCGGGCGCGGGTCAGCCCCAGCATTTT. The J gene is TRBJ1-5, the V gene TRBV28; D not resolved. CDR1 and CDR2 from the germline V gene are MDHEN and SYDVKM. CDR3 length: 14 amino acids. V was shortened by 3 bases and J by 6 bases, with 12 bases between the two germline ends. Variable domain in full (rest from reference TRBV28 and TRBJ1-5): DVKVTQSSRYLVKRTGEKVFLECVQDMDHENMFWYRQDPGLGLRLIYFSYDVKMKEKGDIPEGYSVSREKKERFSLILESASTNQTSMYLCASSLAGAGQPQHFGDGTRLSIL.